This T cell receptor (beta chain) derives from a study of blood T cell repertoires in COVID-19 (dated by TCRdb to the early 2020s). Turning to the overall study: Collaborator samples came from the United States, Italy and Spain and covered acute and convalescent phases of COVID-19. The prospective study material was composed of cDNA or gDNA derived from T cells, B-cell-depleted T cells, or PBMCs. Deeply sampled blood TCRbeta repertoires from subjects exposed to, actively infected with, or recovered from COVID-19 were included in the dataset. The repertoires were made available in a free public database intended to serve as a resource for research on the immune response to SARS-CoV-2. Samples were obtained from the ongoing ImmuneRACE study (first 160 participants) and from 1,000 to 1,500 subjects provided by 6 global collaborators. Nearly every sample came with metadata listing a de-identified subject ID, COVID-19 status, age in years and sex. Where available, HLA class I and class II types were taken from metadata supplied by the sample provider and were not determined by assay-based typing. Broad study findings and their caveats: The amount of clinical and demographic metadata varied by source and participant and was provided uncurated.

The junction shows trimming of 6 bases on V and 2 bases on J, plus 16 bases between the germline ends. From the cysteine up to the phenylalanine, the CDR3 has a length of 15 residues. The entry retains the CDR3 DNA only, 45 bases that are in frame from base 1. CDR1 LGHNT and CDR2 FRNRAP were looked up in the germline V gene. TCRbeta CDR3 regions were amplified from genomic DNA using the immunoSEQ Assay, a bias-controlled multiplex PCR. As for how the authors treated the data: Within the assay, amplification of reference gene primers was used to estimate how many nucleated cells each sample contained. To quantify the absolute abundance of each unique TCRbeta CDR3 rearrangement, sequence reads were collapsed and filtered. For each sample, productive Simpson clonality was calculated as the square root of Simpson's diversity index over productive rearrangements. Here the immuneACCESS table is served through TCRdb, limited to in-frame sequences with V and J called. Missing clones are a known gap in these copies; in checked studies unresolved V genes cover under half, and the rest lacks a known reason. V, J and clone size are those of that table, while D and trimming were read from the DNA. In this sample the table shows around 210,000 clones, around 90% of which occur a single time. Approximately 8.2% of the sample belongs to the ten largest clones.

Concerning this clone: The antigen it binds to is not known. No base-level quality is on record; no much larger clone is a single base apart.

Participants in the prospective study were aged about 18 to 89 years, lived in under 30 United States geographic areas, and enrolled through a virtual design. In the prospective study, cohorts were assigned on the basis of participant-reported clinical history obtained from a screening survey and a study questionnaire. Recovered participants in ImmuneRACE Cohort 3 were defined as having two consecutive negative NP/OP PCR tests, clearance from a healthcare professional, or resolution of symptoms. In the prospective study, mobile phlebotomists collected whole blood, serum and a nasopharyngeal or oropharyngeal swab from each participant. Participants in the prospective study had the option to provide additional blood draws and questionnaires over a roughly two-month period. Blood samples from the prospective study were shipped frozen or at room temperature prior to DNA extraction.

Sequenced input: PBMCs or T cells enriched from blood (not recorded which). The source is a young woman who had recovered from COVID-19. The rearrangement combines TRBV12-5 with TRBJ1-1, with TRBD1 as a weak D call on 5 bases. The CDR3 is CASGPIDSLNTEAFF. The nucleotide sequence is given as TGTGCTAGTGGACCCATCGACAGCCTAAACACTGAAGCTTTCTTT.